This T cell receptor beta chain was captured by sequencing in a study of early T cells in non-severe SARS-CoV-2 infection. Each CDR3 protein is one row after TCRdb ran MiXCR on the 5' RACE reads. In the table there are over 20,000 distinct CDR3 sequences, 5.5% of which are singletons. There are many counts of this clonotype. CDR1 is KGHSH, CDR2 LQKENI, per germline. J lost 2 bases, V lost 3 bases, and 0 bases had no gene match. The CDR3 runs 15 residues. The rearrangement links TRBV18 to TRBJ2-1, with TRBD1 matching over 11 bases. This receptor was taken from an adult who was a healthcare worker with PCR-confirmed SARS-CoV-2 infection or an uninfected control (not recorded which). The specimen sequenced was whole blood. The CDR3 protein is CASSPGQGAYNEQFF. CDR3 sequence (DNA): TGTGCCAGCTCACCGGGACAGGGGGCCTACAATGAGCAGTTCTTC.